The 29 T cell receptor beta chains in this list originate from one sample, sequenced in a study of somatic mutations in cytotoxic T cells in rheumatoid arthritis. Sequenced by immunoSEQ multiplex PCR; TCRdb stores in-frame clones only, minus some. The profile shows 6,500 to 9,000 clones, about 74% of them singletons. Sequenced input: CD8+ T cells sorted from blood. These receptors all stem from an adult with rheumatoid arthritis.

This sequence joins TRBV9 and TRBJ2-3; 10 bases are a match to TRBD2. V lost 0 bases and J lost 2; bases outside the gene matches: 6. The CDR3 totals 17 residues. Germline assignment: CDR1 SGDLS and CDR2 YYNGEE. Written as DNA, the CDR3 is TGTGCCAGCAGCGTAGATGGTAGCGGGGGGTTCACAGATACGCAGTATTTT. Translated, it gives CASSVDGSGGFTDTQYF.

The rearrangement uses TRBV9 and TRBJ2-2; 10 nucleotides agree with TRBD2. The junction had 10 bases not matched to a gene; V was cut back by 4 bases and J by 7 bases. The CDR3 runs 16 residues. Germline loops: CDR1 SGDLS, CDR2 YYNGEE. CDR3 region: CASSPISGGAGGELFF. Here the CDR3 DNA reads TGTGCCAGCAGCCCAATAAGCGGGGGGGCCGGCGGGGAGCTGTTTTTT. Complete variable domain (other parts from reference TRBV9 and TRBJ2-2): DSGVTQTPKHLITATGQRVTLRCSPRSGDLSVYWYQQSLDQGLQFLIQYYNGEERAKGNILERFSAQQFPDLHSELNLSSLELGDSALYFCASSPISGGAGGELFFGEGSRLTVL.

The chain is built from TRBV7-9 and TRBJ2-7; D ambiguous. V was trimmed by 0 bases and J by 6 bases, leaving 15 bases between them. CDR1 is SEHNR and CDR2 is FQNEAQ in the germline V gene (reference sequence). This CDR3 is built from 15 residues. CDR3 bases: TGTGCCAGCAGCTTAGCGCTTGGTTTCTACGTCGAGCAGTACTTC. Translation: CASSLALGFYVEQYF.

The CDR3 DNA reads TGTGCCAGCAGTGAAGTGGGGGGTACCCCCGATGAGCAGTTCTTC. Residues: CASSEVGGTPDEQFF. This chain links TRBV6-1 with TRBJ2-1; tentative D call: TRBD2 (6 bases). The length of the CDR3 is 15 residues. Per the germline V gene, CDR1 is MNHNS and CDR2 is SASEGT. V was cut by 1 base and J by 8 bases, with 15 bases left in between.

This chain joins TRBV4-3 and TRBJ2-7; 9 bases match TRBD2. The trim removed 1 base at V and 0 bases at J, leaving 4 bases unmatched. This CDR3 contains 16 residues. Germline loops: CDR1 LGHNA, CDR2 YSLEER. The CDR3: CASSQGTSASSYEQYF. CDR3 DNA sequence: TGCGCCAGCAGCCAAGGGACTAGCGCCAGCTCCTACGAGCAGTACTTC.

The genes are TRBV4-3 and TRBJ2-7; D call uncertain. Trimming stripped 1 base from V and 5 bases from J, with 12 bases between. The CDR3 totals 14 residues. The germline CDR1 and CDR2 sequences are LGHNA and YSLEER. CDR3 DNA sequence: TGCGCCAGCAGCCAAGCTGCCGGTTTTCACGAGCAGTACTTC. Amino acids: CASSQAAGFHEQYF.

In its sample, this clone ranks as medium-sized (0.01 to 0.1%). V usage is TRBV5-8 and J usage is TRBJ1-5; TRBD1 is a possible D gene (6 bases). With 4 bases removed from V and 4 bases from J, the gap between germline ends came to 12 bases. Germline-derived CDR1 and CDR2 are SGHTS and YDEGEE. The CDR3 is 14 residues long. Written as DNA, the CDR3 is TGTGCCAGCAGCAAGGACAGTTTTAATCAGCCCCAGCATTTT. Amino acids: CASSKDSFNQPQHF. Full variable domain (remainder filled in from reference TRBV5-8 and TRBJ1-5): EAGVTQSPTHLIKTRGQQATLRCSPISGHTSVYWYQQALGLGLQFLLWYDEGEERNRGNFPPRFSGRQFPNYSSELNVNALELEDSALYLCASSKDSFNQPQHFGDGTRLSIL.

The chain joins TRBV7-9 to TRBJ2-5; 10 nucleotides agree with TRBD1. This CDR3 has 15 amino acids. With 6 bases clipped from V and 5 bases from J, the junction kept 9 bases outside the gene matches. Germline V CDR1 and CDR2: SEHNR, FQNEAQ (reference sequence). The CDR3 reads CASSSGTGATETQYF. The CDR3 DNA is TGTGCCAGCAGTTCCGGGACAGGGGCGACGGAGACCCAGTACTTC.

The chain carries TRBV9 and TRBJ2-5, with 12 nucleotides matching TRBD1. Germline V lookup: CDR1 SGDLS, CDR2 YYNGEE. Losses at the gene ends were 5 bases for V and 4 bases for J; bases not matched to a gene: 12. The CDR3 runs 17 residues. For the CDR3, the DNA is TGTGCCAGCAGTGGCGGGGGGGGACAGGGGGCTGGAGAGACCCAGTACTTC. Translation gives CASSGGGGQGAGETQYF.

J is TRBJ1-4 and V is TRBV29-1; D unresolved. Trimming took 5 bases from V and 7 from J, leaving 5 bases between them. CDR1 is SQVTM and CDR2 is ANQGSEA in the germline V gene. The length of the CDR3 is 10 residues. CDR3 protein: CSVNGEKLFF. CDR3 DNA sequence: TGCAGCGTTAACGGTGAAAAACTGTTTTTT. The full variable domain, rest sourced from reference TRBV29-1 and TRBJ1-4, is SAVISQKPSRDICQRGTSLTIQCQVDSQVTMMFWYRQQPGQSLTLIATANQGSEATYESGFVIDKFPISRPNLTFSTLTVSNMSPEDSSIYLCSVNGEKLFFGSGTQLSVL.

The table lists this clone with a few counts. The V and J genes are TRBV18 and TRBJ2-1; 7 nucleotides match TRBD2. V trimming: 5 bases; J trimming: 6 bases; junction bases outside the gene matches: 10. Germline values: CDR1 KGHSH, CDR2 LQKENI. The CDR3 runs 15 residues. The DNA of the CDR3 is TGTGCCAGCTCAGGAAGCGGGGCTCGAGGCAATGAGCAGTTCTTC. Protein product: CASSGSGARGNEQFF.

This rearrangement joins TRBV6-5 to TRBJ1-1, with D uncertain. The CDR3 length is 13 residues. With 6 bases removed from V and 4 bases from J, the gap between germline ends came to 12 bases. The germline CDR1 and CDR2 sequences are MNHEY and SVGAGI. CDR3 amino acids: CASRGGETTEAFF. CDR3 nucleotides: TGTGCCAGCAGGGGCGGGGAGACCACTGAAGCTTTCTTT.

This clone is medium-sized within its sample. This rearrangement joins TRBV6-1 to TRBJ1-1; D is undetermined. Germline lookup yields CDR1 MNHNS and CDR2 SASEGT. Trimming pared 4 bases from V and 5 bases from J, leaving 14 bases between. The CDR3 is 14 residues long. CDR3 nucleotide sequence: TGTGCCAGCAGTGCCCGGTCGCTTAGGACTGAAGCTTTCTTT. It codes for CASSARSLRTEAFF.

In its sample, this clone was seen once. The chain is built from TRBV4-2 and TRBJ1-5, with 7 bases fitting TRBD1. Per the germline V gene, CDR1 is LGHNA and CDR2 is YNFKEQ. There are 14 residues in the CDR3. The J segment lost 4 bases and the V segment lost 0 bases, leaving 0 bases of the junction unmatched. The CDR3 reads CASSQETGNQPQHF. Here the CDR3 DNA reads TGTGCCAGCAGCCAAGAGACAGGGAATCAGCCCCAGCATTTT.

Only one count was recorded for this clone. The J gene is TRBJ1-5, the V gene TRBV29-1; D gene uncertain. Trimming removed 5 bases at V and 9 bases at J, with 17 bases between. The CDR3 has 13 amino acids. Germline CDR1 reads SQVTM; CDR2 reads ANQGSEA. DNA for the CDR3: TGCAGCGTTAGTCGAGGGCCCCATGGGCCCCAGCATTTT. As protein: CSVSRGPHGPQHF.

CDR3 nucleotides: TGTGCCAGCAGCGTAGAAACTAGCGGGAGTTCATCGACTTACAATGAGCAGTTCTTC. Its protein is CASSVETSGSSSTYNEQFF. The chain is built from TRBV9 and TRBJ2-1, with 11 bases aligning to TRBD2. V shed 0 bases and J 4 bases; nucleotides not matched to a gene: 12. This CDR3 has 19 amino acids. Germline V gives CDR1 SGDLS, CDR2 YYNGEE.

V usage is TRBV7-9 and J usage is TRBJ2-2; no reliable D call. The CDR3 runs to 11 residues. Germline CDR1 reads SEHNR; CDR2 reads FQNEAQ (reference sequence). V dropped 5 bases and J dropped 3 bases, with 1 base sitting between them. As DNA, the CDR3 is TGTGCCAGCAGCCACACCGGGGAGCTGTTTTTT. Translating gives CASSHTGELFF.

The V gene is TRBV27, the J gene TRBJ2-3; D not resolved. The V gene lost 1 base and the J gene lost 3 bases, with 11 bases spanning the gap. Germline V gives CDR1 MNHEY, CDR2 SMNVEV (reference sequence). CDR3 length equals 15 residues. CDR3 in amino acids: CASSLLGRVTDTQYF. CDR3 bases: TGTGCCAGCAGTTTATTAGGACGGGTGACAGATACGCAGTATTTT.

This clone was seen a handful of times. The CDR3 spells CASSPGLARNEQFF. CDR3 bases: TGCGCCAGCAGTCCGGGACTCGCGCGGAATGAGCAGTTCTTC. The chain recombines TRBV5-1 with TRBJ2-1; a possible D gene is TRBD2 (6 bases). CDR1 is SGHRS and CDR2 is YFSETQ in the germline V gene. V lost 5 bases to trimming and J lost 7 bases, with 16 bases between them. CDR3 length: 14 amino acids.

This clone was detected once. The chain employs TRBV11-2 and TRBJ1-3; 7 nucleotides align to TRBD1. This CDR3 comprises 14 residues. V shed 6 bases and J 2 bases; nucleotides not matched to a gene: 4. CDR1 is SGHAT and CDR2 is FQNNGV in the germline V gene. The CDR3: CASSPTGAGNTIYF. DNA of the CDR3: TGTGCCAGCAGTCCCACAGGGGCTGGAAACACCATATATTTT.

This chain uses TRBV30 with TRBJ2-7; the D call may be TRBD1 or TRBD2 (5 bases each). Trimming took 2 bases from V and 0 from J, leaving 11 bases between them. Germline loops: CDR1 GTSNPN, CDR2 SVGIG (reference sequence). The CDR3 loop spans 14 amino acids. The CDR3 DNA reads TGTGCCTGGAGTCCGGGACCGCTCTCCTACGAGCAGTACTTC. As protein: CAWSPGPLSYEQYF.

In this sample, this clone turned up once. CDR3 sequence (DNA): TGTGCCAGCAGCTTAGGGGGGGTCACTAACTATGGCTACACCTTC. It is translated as CASSLGGVTNYGYTF. The chain has TRBV7-9 and TRBJ1-2, with a possible D match to TRBD1 (5 bases). This CDR3 is built from 15 residues. V lost 1 base and J 0 bases, leaving 9 bases between the germline ends. Germline assignment: CDR1 SEHNR and CDR2 FQNEAQ (reference sequence).

This chain connects TRBV28 to TRBJ2-5, with 8 bases lining up with TRBD2. The CDR3 length is 14 residues. Germline CDR1 MDHEN, CDR2 SYDVKM. V shed 4 bases, J shed 5 bases, and the junction held 6 bases outside the gene matches. Here the CDR3 reads CASSSRAGAETQYF. DNA of the CDR3: TGTGCCAGCAGTTCCAGAGCGGGGGCGGAGACCCAGTACTTC.

The chain uses TRBV13 and TRBJ1-6; D unresolved. V was trimmed by 1 base and J by 9 bases, leaving 4 bases between them. Germline assignment: CDR1 PRHDT and CDR2 FYEKMQ (reference sequence). The CDR3 totals 12 residues. CDR3 in amino acids: CASSLEGSPLHF. DNA of the CDR3: TGTGCCAGCAGCTTAGAAGGTTCACCCCTCCACTTT.

The rearrangement joins TRBV7-8 to TRBJ2-3, with 13 nucleotides matching TRBD2. CDR3 length: 17 residues. V gave up 1 base and J gave up 2 bases; unmatched junction bases: 3. CDR1 SGHVS and CDR2 FQNEAQ come from the germline V gene. The CDR3 protein is CASSLGTSGGLTDTQYF. In DNA, the CDR3 is TGTGCCAGCAGCTTAGGGACTAGCGGGGGCCTCACAGATACGCAGTATTTT.

The rearrangement uses TRBV6-5 and TRBJ2-1; TRBD2 aligns across 7 bases. The V gene end was trimmed by 8 bases and the J gene end by 0 bases; junction bases not matched to a gene: 4. This CDR3 spans 14 amino acids. Germline CDR1 MNHEY, CDR2 SVGAGI. CDR3 in amino acids: CASSGGSSYNEQFF. For the CDR3, the DNA is TGTGCCAGCTCGGGCGGGAGCTCCTACAATGAGCAGTTCTTC.

The genes are TRBV4-3 and TRBJ2-2; TRBD2 matches at 7 bases. The CDR3 totals 18 residues. From germline, CDR1 is LGHNA and CDR2 YSLEER. The junction had 14 bases not matched to a gene; V was cut back by 0 bases and J by 7 bases. The CDR3: CASSQEDYDGRPGGELFF. Here the CDR3 DNA reads TGCGCCAGCAGCCAAGAAGACTATGACGGGAGGCCGGGCGGGGAGCTGTTTTTT.

The rearrangement joins TRBV2 to TRBJ1-5; TRBD1 might be the D (6 bases). V lost 6 bases and J 3 bases, leaving 9 bases between the germline ends. This CDR3 spans 13 amino acids. From germline, CDR1 is SNHLY and CDR2 FYNNEI. The CDR3, as DNA: TGTGCCAGCAGCGACAGGCTCAATCAGCCCCAGCATTTT. Protein sequence: CASSDRLNQPQHF.

The chain uses TRBV11-3 and TRBJ2-1, with 8 bases that match TRBD1. This CDR3 contains 13 residues. Per germline, CDR1 SGHNT and CDR2 YENEEA. Unmatched junction bases numbered 5, after V lost 4 bases and J lost 9 bases. CDR3 amino acids: CASSSRGRGEQFF. The CDR3 DNA reads TGTGCCAGCAGCTCCAGGGGGCGCGGTGAGCAGTTCTTC.